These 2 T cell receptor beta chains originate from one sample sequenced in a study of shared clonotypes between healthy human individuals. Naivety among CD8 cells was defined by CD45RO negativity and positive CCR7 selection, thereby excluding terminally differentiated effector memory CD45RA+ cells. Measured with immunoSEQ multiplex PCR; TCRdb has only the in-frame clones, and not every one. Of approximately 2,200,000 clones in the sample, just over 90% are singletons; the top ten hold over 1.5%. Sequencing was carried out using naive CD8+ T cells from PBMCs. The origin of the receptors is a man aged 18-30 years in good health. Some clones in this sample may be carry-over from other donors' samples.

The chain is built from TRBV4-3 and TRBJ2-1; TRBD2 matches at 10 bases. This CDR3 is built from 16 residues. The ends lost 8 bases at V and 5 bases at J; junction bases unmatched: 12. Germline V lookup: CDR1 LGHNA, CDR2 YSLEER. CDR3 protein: CASGRVGLAENNEQFF. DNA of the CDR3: TGCGCCAGCGGGAGAGTCGGACTAGCGGAAAACAATGAGCAGTTCTTC.

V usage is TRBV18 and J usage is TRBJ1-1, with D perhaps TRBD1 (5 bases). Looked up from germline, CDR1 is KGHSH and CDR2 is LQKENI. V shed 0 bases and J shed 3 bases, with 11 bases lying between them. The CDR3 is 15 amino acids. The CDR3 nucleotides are TGTGCCAGCTCACCACCGTGGGACGGTGACACTGAAGCTTTCTTT. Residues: CASSPPWDGDTEAFF.